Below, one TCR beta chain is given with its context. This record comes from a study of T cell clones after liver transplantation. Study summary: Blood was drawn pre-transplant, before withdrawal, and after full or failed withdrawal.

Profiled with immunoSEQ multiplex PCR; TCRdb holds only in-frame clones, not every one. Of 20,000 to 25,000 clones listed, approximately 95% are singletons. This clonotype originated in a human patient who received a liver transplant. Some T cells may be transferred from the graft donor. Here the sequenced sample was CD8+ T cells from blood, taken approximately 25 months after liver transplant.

In nucleotides, the CDR3 is TGTGCCAGCAGCCCTAAAGTGGACCGTTACAATGAGCAGTTCTTC. It specifies CASSPKVDRYNEQFF. The chain is built from TRBV9 and TRBJ2-1, with D uncertain. CDR1 and CDR2 (germline): SGDLS, YYNGEE. The CDR3 covers 15 residues. V lost 4 bases to trimming and J lost 4 bases, with 15 bases between them.